This paragraph covers one T cell receptor (beta chain) sequence. The data stem from a study of blood T cell repertoires in COVID-19. Across the study: Samples of COVID-19 (acute and convalescent) were obtained from the United States, Italy and Spain.

During active infection, Seattle patients enrolled and were then monitored through disease. Libraries were prepared by immunoSEQ multiplex PCR; TCRdb keeps only in-frame clonotypes and omits some of them. The sample lists 300,000 to 350,000 clones, about nine tenths occurring once. The sequence derives from a woman aged 70-85 years with COVID-19, enrolled during active disease. The specimen sequenced was peripheral blood.

The chain's CDR3 is CASSAPDTFTEAFF. DNA of the CDR3: TGTGCCAGTAGTGCTCCGGACACCTTCACTGAAGCTTTCTTT. This sequence joins TRBV19 and TRBJ1-1, with TRBD1 as a possible D gene (5 bases). This CDR3 contains 14 residues. From germline, CDR1 is LNHDA and CDR2 SQIVND (reference sequence). With 5 bases removed from V and 4 bases from J, the gap between germline ends came to 14 bases.